A single sample gave rise to the 9 T cell receptor beta chains below, sequenced in a study of radiation and T cells in renal cell carcinoma (TCRdb year 2020). This specimen's time point label, interpreted: blood 2 weeks post-SBRT. Read against the paper, the sample's treatment or condition label means: 15 Gy SBRT to primary tumor, nephrectomy 4 weeks later. Library method: the immunoSEQ multiplex PCR assay. Not all clones reach the TCRdb copy of this immuneACCESS table, which keeps in-frame sequences only. Checked studies attribute under half of the gap to unresolved V genes and leave the rest unexplained. The table for this sample lists 100,000 to 150,000 clones; about four fifths of them were counted only once. Roughly 5% of the sample lies in the top ten. The material sequenced was blood, taken from a patient whose treatment included radiotherapy and nephrectomy. These receptors all come from a man aged 50 to 60 with renal cell carcinoma.

The V gene is TRBV10-3, the J gene TRBJ2-5; 12 bases line up with TRBD2. CDR3 length: 15 amino acids. V gave up 3 bases and J gave up 1 base; unmatched junction bases: 0. Germline V gene data show CDR1 as ENHRY and CDR2 as SYGVKD. The CDR3 bases are TGTGCCATCAGTGAACTAGCGGGGGGCCAAGAGACCCAGTACTTC. Translated, it gives CAISELAGGQETQYF.

About this clone itself: A read error may be the cause here, since a much bigger clone is one base away. Other DNA sequences of this sample code for an identical CDR3. The J gene is TRBJ2-5, the V gene TRBV5-1; D is ambiguous. Germline V gene sequence: CDR1 SGHRS, CDR2 YFSETQ. V was shortened by 4 bases and J by 2 bases, with 3 bases between the two germline ends. The CDR3 sequence is 11 residues long. CDR3 protein: CASSLQETQYF. CDR3 in DNA: TGCGCCAGCAGCCTGCAAGAGACCCAGTACTTC.

This sequence joins TRBV6-1 and TRBJ2-1; TRBD1 or TRBD2 may be the D gene (5 bases each). The CDR3 length is 14 residues. CDR1 MNHNS and CDR2 SASEGT come from the germline V gene. V lost 0 bases to trimming and J lost 8 bases, with 11 bases between them. The CDR3 loop is CASSEAVRGDEQFF. For the CDR3, the DNA is TGTGCCAGCAGTGAAGCGGTCCGGGGCGATGAGCAGTTCTTC.

This CDR3 reads CASSLREGARYTEAFF. The CDR3 bases are TGTGCCAGCTCACTTCGAGAGGGGGCGCGGTACACTGAAGCTTTCTTT. The genes are TRBV18 and TRBJ1-1; 7 bases align to TRBD1. Trimming took 4 bases from V and 3 from J; bases not matched to a gene: 11. The CDR3 loop spans 16 amino acids. Per the germline V gene, CDR1 is KGHSH and CDR2 is LQKENI.

This chain links TRBV4-3 with TRBJ1-6, with unresolved D. The V and J ends lost 2 bases and 6 bases respectively, with 20 bases between them. Germline assignment: CDR1 LGHNA and CDR2 YSLEER. The CDR3 totals 18 residues. CDR3 in DNA: TGCGCCAGCAGCCAATCTAGCTCGGGCTCAGCTCGTAATTCACCCCTCCACTTT. Translation gives CASSQSSSGSARNSPLHF.

The chain employs TRBV4-2 and TRBJ2-7, with TRBD2 matching 10 bases. The V gene's germline CDR1 is LGHNA and CDR2 YNFKEQ. This CDR3 region has 16 residues. V was pared by 0 bases and J by 2 bases, with 4 bases of the junction left unmatched. CDR3 loop: CASSQDRLAGAYEQYF. The CDR3 DNA reads as TGTGCCAGCAGCCAAGATAGGCTAGCGGGAGCCTACGAGCAGTACTTC.

V gene TRBV6-1 combines with J gene TRBJ1-2; TRBD1 agrees at 8 bases. There are 14 residues in the CDR3. Germline V gene data show CDR1 as MNHNS and CDR2 as SASEGT. V lost 10 bases, J lost 7 bases, and 14 bases stayed unmatched. The CDR3 loop is CATGSQGASLGYTF. The CDR3 bases are TGTGCCACCGGCTCGCAGGGGGCGTCGCTTGGCTACACCTTC.

The chain is built from TRBV5-1 and TRBJ2-2, with TRBD2 matching over 10 bases. The CDR3 extends over 15 amino acids. Germline V gene lookup returns CDR1 SGHRS and CDR2 YFSETQ. After removal of 1 base from V and 4 bases from J, the junction contained 1 base not matched to a gene. The CDR3 DNA follows: TGCGCCAGCAGCTTGTCTAGCGGGAGCACCGGGGAGCTGTTTTTT. Protein: CASSLSSGSTGELFF.

The chain has TRBV10-1 and TRBJ2-3; no firm D call. The V gene lost 2 bases and the J gene lost 1 base, with 4 bases spanning the gap. The CDR3 is 13 amino acids. CDR1 and CDR2 (germline): WNHNN, SYGVQD (reference sequence). CDR3 loop: CASSESGTDTQYF. Written as DNA, the CDR3 is TGCGCCAGCAGTGAGAGCGGCACAGATACGCAGTATTTT.